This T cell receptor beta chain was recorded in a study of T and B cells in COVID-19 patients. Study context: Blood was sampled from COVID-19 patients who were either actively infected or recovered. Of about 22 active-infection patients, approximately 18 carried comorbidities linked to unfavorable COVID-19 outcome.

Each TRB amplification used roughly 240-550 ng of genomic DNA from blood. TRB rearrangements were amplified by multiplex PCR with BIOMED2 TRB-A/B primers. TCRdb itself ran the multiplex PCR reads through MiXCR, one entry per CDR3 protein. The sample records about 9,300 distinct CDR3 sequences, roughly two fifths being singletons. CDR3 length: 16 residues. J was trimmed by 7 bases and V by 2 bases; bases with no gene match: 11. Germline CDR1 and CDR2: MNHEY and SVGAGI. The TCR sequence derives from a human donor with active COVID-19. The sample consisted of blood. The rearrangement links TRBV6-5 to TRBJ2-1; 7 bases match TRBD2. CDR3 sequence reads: CASSYGRGLPRNEQFF. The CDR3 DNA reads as TGTGCCAGCAGTTACGGTCGGGGACTACCTCGAAATGAGCAGTTCTTC.